This T cell receptor (beta chain) was sequenced during a study of T-cell memory formation after mild COVID-19. Study overall: Clusters were largely donor specific.

TCRdb itself ran the 5' RACE reads through MiXCR, one entry per CDR3 protein. This sample has approximately 65,000 distinct CDR3 sequences; about a sixth occur once, and the top ten carry roughly a third. Regarding this clonotype: Its antigen is as yet unknown.

Study results and limitations: Largely, contracting CD4+ clones fell within CM and EM, and contracting CD8+ clones within EMRA. Later expanders leaned CD4+, whereas day 15 to 85 contracting clones were balanced CD4/CD8. Among clones peaking at day 37 in the second wave, SARS-CoV-2 specificity remained unconfirmed.

This TCR derives from an adult woman who had mild COVID-19 (a few samples of this study predate the infection). Cell type and time point are not known. Sequencing was carried out using PBMCs or a T cell subset sorted from them (not recorded which).

CDR3 amino acids: CASSQESGRTYEQYF. Written as DNA, the CDR3 is TGCGCCAGCAGCCAAGAGAGCGGGAGAACTTACGAGCAGTACTTC. This chain uses TRBV4-3 with TRBJ2-7; TRBD2 aligns across 8 bases. Germline CDR1 reads LGHNA; CDR2 reads YSLEER. The V and J ends lost 0 bases and 4 bases, in that order; junction bases with no gene match: 5. The CDR3 covers 15 residues.